The 24 T cell receptor beta chains below come from one sample, sequenced in a study of identical twins (dated by TCRdb to about 2016). The library was produced with 5' RACE. The instrument was an Illumina HiSeq 2000. TCRdb took the public reads, trimmed them with fastp at Q25, ran MiXCR for clone calling and kept in-frame beta chains. When rows share a CDR3 protein, they turn into one entry using the most common DNA and genes. Here the sample has around 480,000 distinct CDR3 sequences; 11% to 15% occur a single time. Of the sample, approximately 0.52% is held by the ten largest clones. This sample also appeared in a second study, on yellow fever vaccine responses in identical twins.

Sample: CD4+ T cells sorted from blood. All receptors derive from a young woman in good health.

The genes are TRBV5-6 and TRBJ1-2, with 8 positions matching TRBD1. This CDR3 is 13 amino acids long. Trimming at V came to 4 bases and at J to 6 bases, leaving 5 bases not matched to a gene. Germline assignment: CDR1 SGHDT and CDR2 YYEEEE. This CDR3 reads CASSATGGNGYTF. DNA for the CDR3: TGTGCCAGCAGCGCCACAGGGGGGAATGGCTACACCTTC.

This clonotype was counted only a few times. The chain links TRBV7-9 to TRBJ2-3; no clear D gene. The CDR3 runs 14 residues. Germline V gene sequence: CDR1 SEHNR, CDR2 FQNEAQ (reference sequence). Trimming stripped 5 bases from V and 2 bases from J, with 11 bases between. CDR3 DNA: TGTGCCAGCAGCGGCCAAGGCTTCACAGATACGCAGTATTTT. This codes for CASSGQGFTDTQYF.

This clonotype occurred a few times. The V call is TRBV10-2, the J call TRBJ2-7; a weak D match, TRBD2 (5 bases). The CDR3 sequence is 11 residues long. The germline V and J ends were trimmed by 3 bases and 7 bases, with 7 bases remaining between them. Germline assignment: CDR1 WSHSY and CDR2 SAAADI. The DNA for the CDR3 is TGCGCCAGCAGTGAACCGGGAGAGCAGTACTTC. Its translation: CASSEPGEQYF.

The chain is built from TRBV6-5 and TRBJ2-2; either TRBD1 or TRBD2 may supply D (5 bases each). The germline V and J ends were trimmed by 2 bases and 4 bases, with 8 bases remaining between them. The CDR3 loop spans 14 amino acids. Per the germline V gene, CDR1 is MNHEY and CDR2 is SVGAGI. In nucleotides, the CDR3 is TGTGCCAGCAGTTACGGGGGTAGCACCGGGGAGCTGTTTTTT. Protein: CASSYGGSTGELFF.

The chain combines TRBV4-3 with TRBJ1-5; D gene ambiguous. Germline loops: CDR1 LGHNA, CDR2 YSLEER. CDR3 length: 16 residues. V dropped 0 bases and J dropped 1 base, with 10 bases sitting between them. This chain's CDR3 is CASSQDTARSNQPQHF. In DNA, the CDR3 is TGCGCCAGCAGCCAAGATACTGCCAGAAGCAATCAGCCCCAGCATTTT.

This clonotype was counted a few times. The CDR3 DNA reads TGTGCCAGCAGCGCCAGGGGGTCCGGGGAGCTGTTTTTT. It yields the protein CASSARGSGELFF. The V gene is TRBV9, the J gene TRBJ2-2, with TRBD1 matching 7 bases. From germline, CDR1 is SGDLS and CDR2 YYNGEE. V shed 3 bases and J 6 bases; nucleotides not matched to a gene: 2. There are 13 residues in the CDR3.

This chain joins TRBV2 and TRBJ2-4; 7 positions agree with TRBD2. This CDR3 contains 13 residues. Germline CDR1 is SNHLY and CDR2 is FYNNEI. J gave up 6 bases and V 8 bases, and 7 bases lay outside the gene matches. CDR3 loop: CASGREQLNIQYF. Written as DNA, the CDR3 is TGTGCCAGCGGGCGGGAGCAATTAAACATTCAGTACTTC.

The chain carries TRBV11-2 and TRBJ2-7; D remains unclear. CDR1 SGHAT and CDR2 FQNNGV come from the germline V gene. The V end lost 4 bases, the J end lost 4 bases, and 11 bases lay between the germline ends. There are 13 residues in the CDR3. This CDR3 is CASSSGPDYEQYF. DNA for the CDR3: TGTGCCAGCAGCTCTGGGCCAGATTACGAGCAGTACTTC.

The table lists this clonotype with a few counts. CDR3 sequence: CASSKQDYEQYF. In DNA form, the CDR3 reads TGTGCCAGCAGCAAACAGGACTACGAGCAGTACTTC. The chain is built from TRBV3-1 and TRBJ2-7; D is perhaps TRBD1 (5 bases). This CDR3 region has 12 residues. V shed 5 bases and J shed 3 bases, with 8 bases lying between them. Germline CDR1 is LGHDT and CDR2 is YNNKEL (reference sequence).

The chain couples TRBV2 to TRBJ2-3, with 8 nucleotides matching TRBD2. Germline CDR1 is SNHLY and CDR2 is FYNNEI. CDR3 length equals 15 residues. Trimming removed 5 bases from V and 2 bases from J; junction bases left unmatched: 6. The CDR3 sequence: CASSIAGLPTDTQYF. CDR3 bases: TGTGCCAGCAGTATAGCGGGACTACCCACAGATACGCAGTATTTT.

The rearrangement joins TRBV20-1 to TRBJ2-7, with D maybe TRBD2 (5 bases). Trimming took off 3 bases at V and 7 bases at J, with 16 bases between the two ends. In germline, CDR1 is DFQATT, CDR2 SNEGSKA (reference sequence). The CDR3 is 13 residues long. The DNA of the CDR3 is TGCAGTGCTAGGGGTGGCGGGCCGGTGGAGCAGTACTTC. It codes for CSARGGGPVEQYF.

This sequence joins TRBV20-1 and TRBJ2-7; 14 nucleotides agree with TRBD2. The germline CDR1 and CDR2 sequences are DFQATT and SNEGSKA (reference sequence). Losses at the gene ends were 2 bases for V and 4 bases for J; bases not matched to a gene: 1. CDR3 size: 14 residues. CDR3 region: CSARRTSGGYEQYF. Here the CDR3 DNA reads TGCAGTGCTAGAAGGACTAGCGGGGGGTACGAGCAGTACTTC.

V and J are TRBV7-2 and TRBJ2-7; no firm D call. Germline V lookup: CDR1 SGHTA, CDR2 FQGNSA. With 1 base removed from V and 6 bases from J, the gap between germline ends came to 13 bases. This CDR3 region has 14 residues. The CDR3 DNA reads TGTGCCAGCAGCTTAGTCGAGTTCTCTGGCGAGCAGTACTTC. Encoded protein: CASSLVEFSGEQYF.

The chain employs TRBV5-1 and TRBJ2-3; perhaps TRBD2 as D (6 bases). Trimming cost V 3 bases and J 9 bases, with 11 bases left between them. This CDR3 is 12 amino acids long. In germline, CDR1 is SGHRS, CDR2 YFSETQ. CDR3 protein: CASSSGDRTQYF. In nucleotides, the CDR3 is TGCGCCAGCAGCTCGGGGGATAGAACGCAGTATTTT.

Only a few counts were recorded for this clonotype. V and J are TRBV5-6 and TRBJ2-4; 7 bases map to TRBD1. Per the germline V gene, CDR1 is SGHDT and CDR2 is YYEEEE. This CDR3 has 13 residues. Trimming took 3 bases from V and 6 from J; bases not matched to a gene: 3. In DNA, the CDR3 is TGTGCCAGCAGCTACGGGACAGTAAACATTCAGTACTTC. This translates into CASSYGTVNIQYF.

This chain joins TRBV24-1 and TRBJ2-2, with a possible D match to TRBD1 (6 bases). There are 15 residues in the CDR3. Germline V gene data show CDR1 as KGHDR and CDR2 as SFDVKD. V lost 7 bases and J 2 bases, leaving 13 bases between the germline ends. This chain's CDR3 is CATREETGNTGELFF. The DNA of the CDR3 is TGTGCCACCAGGGAAGAGACAGGCAACACCGGGGAGCTGTTTTTT.

This clonotype was seen a few times. This chain connects TRBV6-2 or TRBV6-3 to TRBJ1-1; 8 bases agree with TRBD1. CDR1 MNHEY and CDR2 SVGEGT come from the germline V gene. The CDR3 has 17 amino acids. Losses at the gene ends were 3 bases for V and 4 bases for J; bases not matched to a gene: 13. CDR3 region: CASSYTPGTGGSTEAFF. The CDR3 DNA sequence: TGTGCCAGCAGTTATACCCCGGGGACAGGAGGTTCCACTGAAGCTTTCTTT.

The J gene is TRBJ2-1, the V gene TRBV6-5; D remains ambiguous. Germline CDR1 reads MNHEY; CDR2 reads SVGAGI. The CDR3 covers 13 residues. V dropped 2 bases and J dropped 8 bases, with 10 bases sitting between them. CDR3: CASSYDAWYEQFF. The DNA of the CDR3 is TGTGCCAGCAGTTACGACGCCTGGTATGAGCAGTTCTTC.

This clonotype was seen only a few times. This chain joins TRBV3-1 and TRBJ2-3; weak D call: TRBD2 (6 bases). This CDR3 contains 15 residues. The germline V and J ends were trimmed by 4 bases and 5 bases, with 16 bases remaining between them. Germline V CDR1 and CDR2: LGHDT, YNNKEL (reference sequence). The CDR3 DNA follows: TGTGCCAGCAGCCCATCTGGTAATAGCGGAGATACGCAGTATTTT. Translation gives CASSPSGNSGDTQYF.

The chain combines TRBV7-9 with TRBJ2-1, with TRBD1 matching 8 bases. CDR3 length: 15 residues. Per the germline V gene, CDR1 is SEHNR and CDR2 is FQNEAQ (reference sequence). J gave up 9 bases and V 5 bases, and 12 bases lay outside the gene matches. The CDR3 sequence is CASSPSRQGAVEQFF. As DNA, the CDR3 is TGTGCCAGCAGCCCCTCACGTCAGGGGGCAGTTGAGCAGTTCTTC.

The chain is built from TRBV11-2 and TRBJ2-7, with 8 bases matching TRBD2. The V segment lost 4 bases and the J segment 0 bases; nucleotides outside the gene matches: 8. The CDR3 totals 16 residues. Germline assignment: CDR1 SGHAT and CDR2 FQNNGV. Here the CDR3 DNA reads TGTGCCAGCAGCTCCGGACTAGCACAAACCTCCTACGAGCAGTACTTC. Translated, it gives CASSSGLAQTSYEQYF.

This sequence joins TRBV7-2 and TRBJ2-7, with TRBD2 matching over 9 bases. From germline, CDR1 is SGHTA and CDR2 FQGNSA. V shed 5 bases, J shed 0 bases, and the junction held 8 bases outside the gene matches. This CDR3 contains 16 residues. The CDR3 protein is CASSPLAGDGSYEQYF. CDR3 DNA sequence: TGTGCCAGCAGCCCTTTAGCGGGGGACGGCTCCTACGAGCAGTACTTC.

This clonotype came up many times. The chain recombines TRBV20-1 with TRBJ2-3; the match to TRBD1 covers 9 bases. CDR3 size: 15 residues. In germline, CDR1 is DFQATT, CDR2 SNEGSKA (reference sequence). With V trimmed by 5 bases and J by 2 bases, 8 bases remained unmatched. The CDR3 loop reads CSAGTGFGNTDTQYF. In DNA form, the CDR3 reads TGCAGTGCTGGGACAGGGTTCGGGAACACAGATACGCAGTATTTT.

This clonotype has more than one count but fewer than ten. The gene calls are TRBV3-1 and TRBJ2-5; 11 bases fit TRBD2. Germline CDR1 is LGHDT and CDR2 is YNNKEL (reference sequence). The CDR3 runs 16 residues. V was pared by 3 bases and J by 5 bases, with 8 bases of the junction left unmatched. CDR3 coding DNA: TGTGCCAGCAGCCAGGTAGCGGGGGGGCCTAGTGAGACCCAGTACTTC. Protein: CASSQVAGGPSETQYF.